This passage covers 14 T cell receptor beta chains from one sample sequenced in a study of T-cell memory formation after mild COVID-19 (dated by TCRdb to the early 2020s). The protocol used for the library was 5' RACE. Instrument used: Illumina NovaSeq 6000. The public reads were run again by TCRdb, first through fastp at Q25 and then through MiXCR, and only productive beta chains were kept. For every CDR3 protein sequence, its rows merge into one entry that carries the most common genes and DNA. Here the sample has about 250,000 distinct CDR3 sequences; about 20% occur a single time. More than 20% of the sample comes from the top ten. Material: PBMCs or a T cell subset sorted from them (not recorded which). These receptors came from a man aged 18 to 35 who had mild COVID-19 (a few samples of this study predate the infection). The sample titles of this study are shuffled in the database, so cell type and time point are left out; the donor was told from shared clones.

This clonotype appeared a few times. This sequence joins TRBV4-2 and TRBJ1-1; 7 positions agree with TRBD1. J was trimmed by 2 bases and V by 3 bases; bases with no gene match: 3. Germline CDR1 is LGHNA and CDR2 is YNFKEQ. This CDR3 is built from 14 residues. This CDR3 reads CASSHGTANTEAFF. The CDR3 DNA is TGTGCCAGCAGCCATGGGACAGCAAACACTGAAGCTTTCTTT.

This clonotype was counted between two and nine times. V and J are TRBV12-3 or TRBV12-4 and TRBJ1-2; tentative D call: TRBD1 (5 bases). This CDR3 region has 14 residues. V was trimmed by 6 bases and J by 6 bases, leaving 17 bases between them. DNA of the CDR3: TGTGCCAGCAGCCCAGTTGGGGCCGCGGATGGCTACACCTTC. It encodes CASSPVGAADGYTF.

This clonotype was seen at least ten times. The chain links TRBV12-3 or TRBV12-4 to TRBJ2-1, with D tentatively TRBD1 or TRBD2 (5 bases each). The CDR3 is 13 residues long. Trimming took 5 bases from V and 15 from J, leaving 20 bases between them. CDR3 nucleotides: TGTGCCAGCAGTACACAACAGGATGCGGGTCCGTTCTTC. The encoded protein is CASSTQQDAGPFF.

The V call is TRBV7-2, the J call TRBJ1-1, with D uncertain. The germline gives CDR1 SGHTA, CDR2 FQGNSA. This CDR3 has 13 residues. V was trimmed by 5 bases and J by 3 bases, leaving 10 bases between them. DNA of the CDR3: TGTGCCAGCAGCCCCACTAGGCACACTGAAGCTTTCTTT. Translation gives CASSPTRHTEAFF.

In its sample, this clonotype was seen a few times. The chain employs TRBV4-2 and TRBJ1-5; D might be TRBD1 (5 bases). Germline CDR1 reads LGHNA; CDR2 reads YNFKEQ. The V gene lost 3 bases and the J gene lost 0 bases, with 9 bases spanning the gap. The CDR3 covers 15 residues. The CDR3 region has the DNA TGTGCCAGCAGCCAGGCAGGGTATAGCAATCAGCCCCAGCATTTT. Translation gives CASSQAGYSNQPQHF.

This clonotype was seen a handful of times. The chain joins TRBV7-9 to TRBJ1-1, with D possibly matching TRBD1 (5 bases). V lost 2 bases and J 7 bases, leaving 17 bases between the germline ends. The germline gives CDR1 SEHNR, CDR2 FQNEAQ (reference sequence). CDR3 length: 15 residues. The DNA for the CDR3 is TGTGCCAGCAGCTTACGCTTCAGGGATAGTGGTGAAGCTTTCTTT. Translation: CASSLRFRDSGEAFF.

This clonotype was picked up a small number of times. Here the CDR3 DNA reads TGCGCCAGCAGCCATGAACAGGCCAATACGCAGTATTTT. This encodes CASSHEQANTQYF. The chain combines TRBV4-1 with TRBJ2-3, with a tentative D call TRBD1 (5 bases). The V end lost 3 bases, the J end lost 7 bases, and 11 bases lay between the germline ends. The CDR3 is made up of 13 amino acids. CDR1 and CDR2 (germline): MGHRA, YSYEKL.

The table lists this clonotype with a few counts. The rearrangement joins TRBV4-1 to TRBJ1-3; unclear D gene. Germline V gene data show CDR1 as MGHRA and CDR2 as YSYEKL. The CDR3 has 15 residues. Trimming took off 0 bases at V and 1 base at J, with 7 bases between the two ends. The chain's CDR3 is CASSQEVVSGNTIYF. Here the CDR3 DNA reads TGCGCCAGCAGCCAAGAGGTAGTTTCTGGAAACACCATATATTTT.

This chain links TRBV11-3 with TRBJ2-1; 9 bases agree with TRBD2. Germline CDR1 SGHNT, CDR2 YENEEA. The CDR3 runs to 16 residues. With V trimmed by 3 bases and J by 4 bases, 7 bases remained unmatched. CDR3 sequence reads: CASSFLAGGKYNEQFF. DNA of the CDR3: TGTGCCAGCAGCTTCCTGGCGGGGGGGAAATACAATGAGCAGTTCTTC.

The rearrangement joins TRBV5-1 to TRBJ2-3; TRBD2 aligns across 7 bases. The V gene end was trimmed by 2 bases and the J gene end by 4 bases; junction bases not matched to a gene: 4. CDR3 size: 14 residues. CDR1 SGHRS and CDR2 YFSETQ come from the germline V gene. The CDR3 DNA reads as TGCGCCAGCAGCTTCCAAGCGGGGCCAGATACGCAGTATTTT. Its protein is CASSFQAGPDTQYF.

The chain links TRBV4-1 to TRBJ1-2; perhaps TRBD1 as D (6 bases). CDR3 length equals 15 residues. The germline V gene encodes CDR1 MGHRA and CDR2 YSYEKL. Trimming took 1 base from V and 2 from J, leaving 11 bases between them. CDR3 region: CASSQGAGGNYGYTF. As DNA, the CDR3 is TGCGCCAGCAGCCAAGGGGCTGGGGGCAACTATGGCTACACCTTC.

This clonotype showed up just a few times. The V gene is TRBV5-1, the J gene TRBJ2-4; D possibly corresponds to TRBD2 (6 bases). With 0 bases removed from V and 0 bases from J, the gap between germline ends came to 13 bases. The CDR3 loop spans 17 amino acids. Germline values: CDR1 SGHRS, CDR2 YFSETQ. The CDR3 coding sequence is TGCGCCAGCAGCTTGGCGGGGGATGGGCTAGCCAAAAACATTCAGTACTTC. It specifies CASSLAGDGLAKNIQYF.

This clonotype was observed at least ten times. Here the CDR3 reads CASSRDGEETQYF. CDR3 in DNA: TGCGCCAGCAGCCGCGATGGGGAGGAGACCCAGTACTTC. This chain joins TRBV5-1 and TRBJ2-5; possibly TRBD2 for D (5 bases). This CDR3 contains 13 residues. The V gene lost 4 bases and the J gene lost 5 bases, with 12 bases spanning the gap. Germline lookup yields CDR1 SGHRS and CDR2 YFSETQ.

This clonotype was seen a few times. This rearrangement joins TRBV4-3 to TRBJ1-1; 7 bases are a match to TRBD1. The CDR3 loop spans 15 amino acids. Looked up from germline, CDR1 is LGHNA and CDR2 is YSLEER. J was trimmed by 1 base and V by 5 bases; bases with no gene match: 7. CDR3 loop: CASSAYGTANTEAFF. The CDR3 coding sequence is TGCGCCAGCAGCGCGTACGGGACAGCGAACACTGAAGCTTTCTTT.